The rows below give T cell receptor beta chains drawn from one sample of a study of T cells in Graves' hyperthyroidism and ophthalmopathy. TCRdb redid the calling of the multiplex PCR reads with MiXCR, one entry per CDR3 protein. The data show about 360,000 distinct CDR3 sequences, about 13% seen once. The sample comprised blood. The receptors come from a woman between 18 and 30 years old with Graves' hyperthyroidism. The CDR3 runs from the conserved cysteine through the conserved F or W. A D gene is named only where the DNA matches it firmly. Clone size is stated in some rows and not others, as once, few, many or a class when expanded.

TRBJ1-5	.	TRBD1	TRBV4-1	CASSPWTGNDQPQHF	TGCGCCAGCAGCCCGTGGACAGGGAATGATCAGCCCCAGCATTTT
TRBJ1-5	many	.	TRBV6-1	CASSYQGNQPQHF	TGTGCCAGCAGTTATCAGGGGAATCAGCCCCAGCATTTT
TRBJ1-5	few	TRBD1	TRBV20-1	CSARRRTGLEPQHF	TGCAGTGCTAGGAGGAGGACAGGGCTAGAGCCCCAGCATTTT
TRBJ2-5	many	.	TRBV28	CASRTGHQETQYF	TGTGCCAGCAGAACGGGACACCAAGAGACCCAGTACTTC
TRBJ2-7	many	.	TRBV20-1	CSAKTQGSTSLYKQYF	TGCAGTGCTAAGACCCAAGGGTCTACGTCCCTCTACAAGCAGTACTTC
TRBJ1-1	many	.	TRBV11-3	CASSCTGGGITLNTEAFF	TGTGCCAGCAGCTGCACGGGGGGCGGAATCACCCTGAACACTGAAGCTTTCTTT
TRBJ2-2	many	.	TRBV12-3/TRBV12-4	CASSPEGPGELFF	TGTGCCAGCAGCCCCGAAGGTCCCGGGGAGCTGTTTTTT
TRBJ1-1	many	.	TRBV2	CASSGDFGTEAFF	TGTGCCAGCAGCGGCGATTTTGGCACTGAAGCTTTCTTT
TRBJ1-5	many	.	TRBV10-1	CASSDPEGEGNQPQHF	TGCGCCAGCAGTGATCCGGAGGGGGAGGGCAATCAGCCCCAGCATTTT
TRBJ2-2	many	.	TRBV3-1	CASSQDPGANTGELFF	TGTGCCAGCAGCCAAGATCCGGGGGCGAACACCGGGGAGCTGTTTTTT
TRBJ2-5	many	.	TRBV20-1	CSAKKETQYF	TGCAGTGCTAAGAAAGAGACCCAGTACTTC
TRBJ2-5	few	TRBD2	TRBV2	CASSDLLAGGGTQYF	TGTGCCAGCAGTGATTTGCTAGCGGGGGGCGGTACCCAGTACTTC
TRBJ2-7	many	TRBD1	TRBV4-3	CASSLDRGSDEQYF	TGCGCCAGCAGCCTCGACAGGGGGAGCGACGAGCAGTACTTC
TRBJ2-5	many	.	TRBV28	CASSQGEVKETQYF	TGTGCCAGTTCACAGGGTGAAGTTAAAGAGACCCAGTACTTC
TRBJ2-2	.	TRBD1	TRBV19	CAIQTGKNGELFF	TGTGCCATCCAGACAGGGAAGAACGGGGAGCTGTTTTTT
TRBJ2-5	many	.	TRBV28	CASSKQGWETQYF	TGTGCCAGCAGTAAACAGGGATGGGAGACCCAGTACTTC
TRBJ2-5	many	.	TRBV5-1	CASSLMALTETQYF	TGCGCCAGCAGCTTGATGGCCTTGACGGAGACCCAGTACTTC
TRBJ2-5	many	.	TRBV7-6	CASSLAGQGQETQYF	TGTGCCAGCAGCTTAGCGGGTCAGGGCCAAGAGACCCAGTACTTC
TRBJ2-7	many	.	TRBV11-1	CASSAGQNYEQYF	TGTGCCAGCAGCGCCGGACAGAACTACGAGCAGTACTTC
TRBJ2-3	many	.	TRBV13	CASSLGGAPTVDTQYF	TGTGCCAGCAGCTTAGGCGGGGCCCCAACTGTGGATACGCAGTATTTT
TRBJ2-5	many	.	TRBV7-9	CASSFGRLETQYF	TGTGCCAGCAGCTTTGGGCGTTTAGAGACCCAGTACTTC
TRBJ1-1	many	.	TRBV3-1	CASSQDLATATFF	TGTGCCAGCAGCCAAGATCTAGCGACAGCTACTTTCTTT
TRBJ2-1	many	.	TRBV5-1	CASSPLDGYNEQFF	TGCGCCAGCAGCCCACTAGACGGTTACAATGAGCAGTTCTTC
TRBJ1-3	many	.	TRBV3-1	CASSQTQVSGNTIYF	TGTGCCAGCAGCCAGACACAGGTCTCTGGAAACACCATATATTTT
TRBJ2-1	many	TRBD2	TRBV28	CASSFISSGYRNEQFF	TGTGCCAGCAGTTTCATTTCTAGCGGGTATCGGAATGAGCAGTTCTTC
TRBJ1-2	many	.	TRBV4-1	CASSQDRGRPDAGYTF	TGCGCCAGCAGCCAAGATCGCGGCAGGCCTGATGCTGGCTACACCTTC
TRBJ2-7	many	.	TRBV19	CASSIDLVGYEQYF	TGTGCCAGTAGTATAGATCTTGTGGGTTACGAGCAGTACTTC
TRBJ1-2	.	.	TRBV9	CASSAGHSTPNGYTF	TGTGCCAGCAGCGCCGGACACTCTACCCCTAATGGCTACACCTTC
TRBJ2-1	many	TRBD2	TRBV7-9	CASSLAASGIFPPFF	TGTGCCAGCAGCTTAGCGGCTAGCGGGATCTTCCCGCCGTTCTTC
TRBJ2-5	.	.	TRBV5-1	CASSLGTLEGGETQYF	TGCGCCAGCAGCTTAGGGACGCTTGAAGGGGGAGAGACCCAGTACTTC
TRBJ2-1	many	TRBD2	TRBV28	CASSSILAGVSPTYNEQFF	TGTGCCAGCAGTTCCATACTAGCGGGAGTCAGTCCCACCTACAATGAGCAGTTCTTC
TRBJ1-6	few	.	TRBV6-4	CASSQGWGNSPLHF	TGTGCCAGCAGCCAGGGATGGGGGAATTCACCCCTCCACTTT